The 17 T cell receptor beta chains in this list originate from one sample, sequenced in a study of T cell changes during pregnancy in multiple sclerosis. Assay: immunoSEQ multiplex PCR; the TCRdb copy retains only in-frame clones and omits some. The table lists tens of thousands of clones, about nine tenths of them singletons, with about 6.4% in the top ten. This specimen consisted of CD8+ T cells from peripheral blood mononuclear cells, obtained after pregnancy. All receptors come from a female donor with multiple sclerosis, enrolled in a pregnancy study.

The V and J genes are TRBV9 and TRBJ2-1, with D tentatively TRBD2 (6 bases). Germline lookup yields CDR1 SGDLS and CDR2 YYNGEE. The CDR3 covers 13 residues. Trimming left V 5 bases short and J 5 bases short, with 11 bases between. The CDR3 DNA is TGTGCCAGCAGACCCATAGCGGACAATGAGCAGTTCTTC. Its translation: CASRPIADNEQFF.

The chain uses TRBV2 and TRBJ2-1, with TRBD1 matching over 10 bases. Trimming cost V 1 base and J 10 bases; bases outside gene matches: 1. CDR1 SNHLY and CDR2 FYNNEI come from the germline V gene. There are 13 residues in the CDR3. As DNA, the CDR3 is TGTGCCAGCAGTGAAGGGACAGGGGGAGAGCAGTTCTTC. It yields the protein CASSEGTGGEQFF.

CDR3 residues: CASSIQSDTQYF. CDR3 nucleotide sequence: TGTGCCAGTAGTATCCAGTCGGATACGCAGTATTTT. The chain couples TRBV19 to TRBJ2-3; no definite D call. The CDR3 has 12 residues. V lost 3 bases and J lost 6, with 7 bases in between. CDR1 and CDR2 (germline): LNHDA, SQIVND (reference sequence).

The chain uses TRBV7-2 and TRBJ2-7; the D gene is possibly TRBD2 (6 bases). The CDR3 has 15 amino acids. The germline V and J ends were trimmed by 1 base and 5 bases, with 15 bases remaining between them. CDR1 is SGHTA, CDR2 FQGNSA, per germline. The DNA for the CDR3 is TGTGCCAGCAGCTTAGTATGGCGGGGCCGGGACGAGCAGTACTTC. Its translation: CASSLVWRGRDEQYF.

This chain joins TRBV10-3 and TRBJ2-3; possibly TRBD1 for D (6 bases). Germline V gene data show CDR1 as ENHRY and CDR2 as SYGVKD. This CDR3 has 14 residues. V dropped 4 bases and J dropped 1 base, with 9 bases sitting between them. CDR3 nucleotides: TGTGCCATCAGTGTCAGGGGTGGCACAGATACGCAGTATTTT. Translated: CAISVRGGTDTQYF.

The CDR3 region has the DNA TGTGCCAGCAGCGTTTGGGAGAATGGGGAGACCCAGTACTTC. Translating gives CASSVWENGETQYF. V is TRBV11-3 and J is TRBJ2-5; TRBD2 is a possible D gene (5 bases). The V and J ends lost 5 bases and 5 bases respectively, with 15 bases between them. The CDR3 spans 14 residues. Per germline, CDR1 SGHNT and CDR2 YENEEA.

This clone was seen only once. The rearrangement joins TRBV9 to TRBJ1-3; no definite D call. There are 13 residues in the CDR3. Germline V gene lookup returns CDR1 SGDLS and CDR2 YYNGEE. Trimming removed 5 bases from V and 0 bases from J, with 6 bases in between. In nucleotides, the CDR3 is TGTGCCAGCAGGGAGAACTCTGGAAACACCATATATTTT. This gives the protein CASRENSGNTIYF.

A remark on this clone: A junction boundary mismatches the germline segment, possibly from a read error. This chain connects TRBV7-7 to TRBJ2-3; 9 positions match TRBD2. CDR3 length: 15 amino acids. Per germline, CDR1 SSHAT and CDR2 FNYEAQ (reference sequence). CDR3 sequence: CASSQEAGGADTQYF. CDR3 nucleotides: TGTGCTAGCAGCCAGGAGGCGGGAGGGGCAGATACGCAGTATTTT.

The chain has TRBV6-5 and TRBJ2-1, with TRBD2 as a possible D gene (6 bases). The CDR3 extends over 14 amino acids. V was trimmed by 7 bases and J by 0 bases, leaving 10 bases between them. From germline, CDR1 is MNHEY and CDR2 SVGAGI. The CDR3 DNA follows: TGTGCCAGCACTCCGGACTACTCCTACAATGAGCAGTTCTTC. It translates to CASTPDYSYNEQFF.

CDR3 region: CASSSRGNLYEQYF. In nucleotides, the CDR3 is TGTGCCAGCAGCTCCAGGGGGAACCTCTACGAGCAGTACTTC. This chain uses TRBV9 with TRBJ2-7; 7 bases are shared with TRBD1. Per germline, CDR1 SGDLS and CDR2 YYNGEE. Losses at the gene ends were 4 bases for V and 3 bases for J; bases not matched to a gene: 7. The CDR3 totals 14 residues.

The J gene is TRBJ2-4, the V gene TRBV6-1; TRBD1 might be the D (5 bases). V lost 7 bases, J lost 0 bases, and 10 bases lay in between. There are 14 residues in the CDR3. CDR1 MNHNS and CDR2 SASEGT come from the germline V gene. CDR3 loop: CASTTVLAKNIQYF. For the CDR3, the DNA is TGTGCCAGCACGACAGTGCTAGCCAAAAACATTCAGTACTTC.

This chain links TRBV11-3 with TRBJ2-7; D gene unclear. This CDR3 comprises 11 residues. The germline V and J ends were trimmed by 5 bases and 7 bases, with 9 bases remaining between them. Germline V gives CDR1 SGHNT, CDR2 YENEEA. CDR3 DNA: TGTGCCAGCAGCAATACAGAGGAGCAGTACTTC. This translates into CASSNTEEQYF.

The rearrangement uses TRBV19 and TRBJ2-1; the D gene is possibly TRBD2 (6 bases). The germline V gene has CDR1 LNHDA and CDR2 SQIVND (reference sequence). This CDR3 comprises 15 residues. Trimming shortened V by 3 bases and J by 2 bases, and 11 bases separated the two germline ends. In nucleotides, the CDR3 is TGTGCCAGTAGTATCTTTAGCGGCCCCTACAATGAGCAGTTCTTC. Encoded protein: CASSIFSGPYNEQFF.

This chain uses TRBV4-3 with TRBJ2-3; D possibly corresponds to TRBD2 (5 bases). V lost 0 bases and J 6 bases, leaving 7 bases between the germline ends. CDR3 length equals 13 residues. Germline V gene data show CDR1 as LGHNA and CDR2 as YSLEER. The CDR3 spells CASSQDWEDTQYF. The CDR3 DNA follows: TGCGCCAGCAGCCAAGATTGGGAGGATACGCAGTATTTT.

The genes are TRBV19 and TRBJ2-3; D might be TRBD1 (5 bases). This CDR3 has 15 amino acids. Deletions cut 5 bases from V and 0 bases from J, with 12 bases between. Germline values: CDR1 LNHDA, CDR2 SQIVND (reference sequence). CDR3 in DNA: TGTGCCAGTAGTCAGGGTCTTTTTAGCACAGATACGCAGTATTTT. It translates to CASSQGLFSTDTQYF.

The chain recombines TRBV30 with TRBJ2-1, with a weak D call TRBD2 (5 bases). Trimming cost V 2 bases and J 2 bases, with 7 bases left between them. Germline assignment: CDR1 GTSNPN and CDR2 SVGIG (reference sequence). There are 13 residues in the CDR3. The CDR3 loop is CAWSTSTYNEQFF. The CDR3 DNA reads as TGTGCCTGGAGTACTAGTACCTACAATGAGCAGTTCTTC.

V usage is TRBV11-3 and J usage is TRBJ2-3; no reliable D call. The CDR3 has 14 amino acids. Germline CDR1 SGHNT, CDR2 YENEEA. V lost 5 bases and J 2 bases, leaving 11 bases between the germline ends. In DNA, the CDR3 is TGTGCCAGCAGCCCGACCGACTCCACAGATACGCAGTATTTT. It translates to CASSPTDSTDTQYF. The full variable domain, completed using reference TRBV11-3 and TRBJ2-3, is EAGVVQSPRYKIIEKKQPVAFWCNPISGHNTLYWYLQNLGQGPELLIRYENEEAVDDSQLPKDRFSAERLKGVDSTLKIQPAELGDSAVYLCASSPTDSTDTQYFGPGTRLTVL.